This T cell receptor (beta chain) comes out of a study of T cells after yellow fever vaccination. General study findings and limits: A minor fraction of clonotypes spanned both CD4 and CD8 compartments.

TCRdb re-called the 5' RACE reads with MiXCR, one entry per CDR3 protein. The sample records roughly 70,000 distinct CDR3 sequences, approximately 8% being singletons. As for this clonotype: Its antigen remains unknown.

V lost 0 bases to trimming and J lost 8 bases, with 13 bases between them. Germline lookup yields CDR1 SGHVS and CDR2 FQNEAQ. This CDR3 is built from 15 residues. This chain joins TRBV7-8 and TRBJ1-4, with a tentative D call TRBD1 (5 bases). The sequence came from a young man who received the YFV17D yellow fever vaccine. This specimen was CD8+ T cells sorted from PBMCs, taken on the day of the yellow fever booster vaccination. CDR3 nucleotide sequence: TGTGCCAGCAGCTTAGCGTGGGACGTACCGGAAAAACTGTTTTTT. Protein sequence: CASSLAWDVPEKLFF.